The 20 T cell receptor beta chains in this list originate from one sample, sequenced in a study of spatial heterogeneity in lung cancer. Time point denoted: sample taken at primary tumor resection. The study sequenced unsorted whole RNA from tumor, nontumor lung or frozen PBMC. TCRdb called the 5' RACE reads again in MiXCR, with one record for every CDR3 protein. The sample includes 25,000 or so distinct CDR3 sequences, 4.5% to 5.5% of them seen just once. This sample comprised PBMCs, obtained at surgery. All receptors derive from a male donor with early-stage non-small cell lung cancer.

At least ten counts were recorded for this clonotype. J is TRBJ1-2 and V is TRBV7-2; 7 bases are a match to TRBD1. CDR1 and CDR2 from the germline V gene are SGHTA and FQGNSA. This CDR3 contains 14 residues. Trimming took 0 bases from V and 6 from J; bases not matched to a gene: 4. The CDR3 nucleotides are TGTGCCAGCAGCTTAGCTGGACAGGTTCATGGCTACACCTTC. Protein: CASSLAGQVHGYTF.

This clonotype was recorded at least ten times. The chain combines TRBV9 with TRBJ1-5; TRBD1 matches 11 bases. The CDR3 totals 17 residues. The ends lost 3 bases at V and 5 bases at J; junction bases unmatched: 10. CDR1 and CDR2 from the germline V gene are SGDLS and YYNGEE. Here the CDR3 reads CASSAGTGGYVYQPQHF. For the CDR3, the DNA is TGTGCCAGCAGCGCGGGGACAGGGGGATATGTTTATCAGCCCCAGCATTTT.

The table lists this clonotype with many counts. The chain recombines TRBV7-2 with TRBJ1-5; D remains unclear. The V end lost 1 base, the J end lost 7 bases, and 5 bases lay between the germline ends. This CDR3 has 12 amino acids. Germline V gene sequence: CDR1 SGHTA, CDR2 FQGNSA. CDR3 sequence reads: CASSLGVQPQHF. The CDR3, as DNA: TGTGCCAGCAGCTTAGGGGTCCAGCCCCAGCATTTT.

This clonotype has ten or more counts. This chain connects TRBV28 to TRBJ1-5; 7 bases map to TRBD1. Unmatched junction bases numbered 3, after V lost 4 bases and J lost 3 bases. CDR3 length: 14 amino acids. CDR1 and CDR2 (germline): MDHEN, SYDVKM. CDR3 amino acids: CASSSGQNNQPQHF. The CDR3 DNA follows: TGTGCCAGCAGTTCGGGACAGAACAATCAGCCCCAGCATTTT.

This clonotype was observed many times. This chain joins TRBV12-5 and TRBJ2-1, with D possibly matching TRBD1 (6 bases). Per the germline V gene, CDR1 is LGHNT and CDR2 is FRNRAP. The V and J ends lost 1 base and 3 bases respectively, with 13 bases between them. The CDR3 has 16 residues. DNA for the CDR3: TGTGCTAGTGGTTTGGCACCGGGACACGGCTACAATGAGCAGTTCTTC. As protein: CASGLAPGHGYNEQFF.

There are many counts of this clonotype. V is TRBV27 and J is TRBJ2-3; D is perhaps TRBD1 or TRBD2 (5 bases each). Trimming stripped 8 bases from V and 8 bases from J, with 14 bases between. Germline lookup yields CDR1 MNHEY and CDR2 SMNVEV (reference sequence). The CDR3 runs to 12 residues. The DNA for the CDR3 is TGTGCCAGCGGTCCCCGTGGGGGTACGCAGTATTTT. Residues: CASGPRGGTQYF.

In its sample, this clonotype was seen a few times. The V gene is TRBV29-1, the J gene TRBJ2-1; the match to TRBD2 covers 8 bases. This CDR3 contains 14 residues. Germline V gene sequence: CDR1 SQVTM, CDR2 ANQGSEA. V was clipped by 3 bases and J by 7 bases; unmatched bases: 8. CDR3 in DNA: TGCAGCGTTGATGGTGCCAGCGGGGGTAATGAGCAGTTCTTC. Its protein is CSVDGASGGNEQFF.

In its sample, this clonotype ranks as medium-sized. This chain links TRBV5-1 with TRBJ2-3; the D is unclear. This CDR3 region has 13 residues. The germline gives CDR1 SGHRS, CDR2 YFSETQ. Trimming took off 0 bases at V and 7 bases at J, with 9 bases between the two ends. In nucleotides, the CDR3 is TGCGCCAGCAGCTTGGCTACCTTACATACGCAGTATTTT. It specifies CASSLATLHTQYF.

This clonotype occurred many times. CDR3 bases: TGTGCCAGCAGTCCCCCCCGGGGGCGAGAGGACACTGAAGCTTTCTTT. Translation: CASSPPRGREDTEAFF. V usage is TRBV27 and J usage is TRBJ1-1; maybe TRBD1 (6 bases). CDR1 is MNHEY and CDR2 is SMNVEV in the germline V gene (reference sequence). The CDR3 length is 16 residues. V shed 5 bases and J shed 3 bases, with 19 bases lying between them.

This clonotype was counted many times. The CDR3 DNA reads as TGCGCCAGCAGTATGGATGTAGGGAATAGCAATGAGCAGTTCTTC. Its protein is CASSMDVGNSNEQFF. The V gene is TRBV5-1, the J gene TRBJ2-1, with D hard to call. Trimming stripped 5 bases from V and 6 bases from J, with 18 bases between. Germline-derived CDR1 and CDR2 are SGHRS and YFSETQ. This CDR3 region has 15 residues.

This clonotype showed up many times. V is TRBV11-2 and J is TRBJ2-1; maybe TRBD1 (5 bases). CDR3 length equals 12 residues. Trimming took 6 bases from V and 8 from J, leaving 11 bases between them. Germline CDR1 is SGHAT and CDR2 is FQNNGV. CDR3 protein: CASSWGTDEQFF. CDR3 coding DNA: TGTGCCAGCAGTTGGGGCACGGATGAGCAGTTCTTC.

This clonotype was detected ten times or more. The chain joins TRBV24-1 to TRBJ2-3, with TRBD2 identical over 9 bases. V trimming: 3 bases; J trimming: 2 bases; junction bases outside the gene matches: 8. The germline V gene has CDR1 KGHDR and CDR2 SFDVKD. This CDR3 is built from 17 residues. As DNA, the CDR3 is TGTGCCACCAGTGATCAACCGGGACTAGCAATCACAGATACGCAGTATTTT. Translating it yields CATSDQPGLAITDTQYF.

This clonotype was recorded at least ten times. The chain uses TRBV27 and TRBJ1-2, with 9 bases fitting TRBD1. CDR1 and CDR2 from the germline V gene are MNHEY and SMNVEV (reference sequence). The V segment lost 4 bases and the J segment 3 bases; nucleotides outside the gene matches: 12. This CDR3 is 17 amino acids long. The CDR3 protein is CASSSRMDRGKDYGYTF. CDR3 in DNA: TGTGCCAGCAGTTCGCGGATGGACAGGGGAAAGGACTATGGCTACACCTTC.

This clonotype occurred many times. The chain couples TRBV6-5 to TRBJ1-2, with no clear D. Looked up from germline, CDR1 is MNHEY and CDR2 is SVGAGI. Deletions cut 8 bases from V and 4 bases from J, with 23 bases between. This CDR3 has 16 residues. CDR3 protein: CASSTSGNPGGYGYTF. The CDR3 DNA sequence: TGTGCCAGCTCGACGTCAGGAAACCCCGGAGGCTATGGCTACACCTTC.

This clonotype has ten or more counts. This chain links TRBV9 with TRBJ2-5; D gene unclear. Germline V gene lookup returns CDR1 SGDLS and CDR2 YYNGEE. Trimming shortened V by 1 base and J by 1 base, and 14 bases separated the two germline ends. The CDR3 length is 16 residues. This CDR3 reads CASSVLTQERQETQYF. The CDR3 region has the DNA TGTGCCAGCAGCGTACTTACCCAGGAACGCCAAGAGACCCAGTACTTC.

Many counts were recorded for this clonotype. J is TRBJ1-5 and V is TRBV6-6; no clear D. Trimming took off 7 bases at V and 2 bases at J, with 9 bases between the two ends. This CDR3 comprises 13 residues. The germline CDR1 and CDR2 sequences are MNHNY and SVGAGI (reference sequence). CDR3 sequence reads: CASKGSGNQPQHF. CDR3 DNA sequence: TGTGCCAGCAAAGGGTCTGGCAATCAGCCCCAGCATTTT.

V usage is TRBV28 and J usage is TRBJ2-7, with 7 bases lining up with TRBD1. CDR3 length equals 14 residues. Per germline, CDR1 MDHEN and CDR2 SYDVKM. V lost 8 bases, J lost 0 bases, and 7 bases stayed unmatched. CDR3 amino acids: CASGIRDSSYEQYF. CDR3 coding DNA: TGTGCCAGCGGGATCCGGGACAGCTCCTACGAGCAGTACTTC.

This clonotype was seen many times. V and J are TRBV28 and TRBJ1-2; D possibly corresponds to TRBD1 (5 bases). Germline CDR1 MDHEN, CDR2 SYDVKM. The CDR3 has 15 amino acids. V lost 3 bases and J lost 6, with 17 bases in between. CDR3 residues: CASSFPSAGRDGYTF. CDR3 coding DNA: TGTGCCAGCAGTTTTCCCTCGGCAGGGAGGGATGGCTACACCTTC.

At least ten counts were recorded for this clonotype. The chain combines TRBV9 with TRBJ1-1, with D unresolved. The CDR3 is 14 amino acids. Trimming pared 0 bases from V and 0 bases from J, leaving 6 bases between. Looked up from germline, CDR1 is SGDLS and CDR2 is YYNGEE. DNA of the CDR3: TGTGCCAGCAGCGTAGGAACAGTGAACACTGAAGCTTTCTTT. Translating it yields CASSVGTVNTEAFF. Based on the CDR3 plus reference TRBV9 and TRBJ1-1, the full variable domain is DSGVTQTPKHLITATGQRVTLRCSPRSGDLSVYWYQQSLDQGLQFLIQYYNGEERAKGNILERFSAQQFPDLHSELNLSSLELGDSALYFCASSVGTVNTEAFFGQGTRLTVV.

This clonotype has a count of ten or more. At one end the junction does not follow the germline gene, possibly because of a read error. The rearrangement uses TRBV5-5 and TRBJ2-1; D gene unclear. The CDR3 totals 14 residues. Germline CDR1 is SGHKS and CDR2 is YYEKEE (reference sequence). Written as DNA, the CDR3 is TGTGCCAGCAGCTTGGGGACCTCCAACAATGAGCAGTTCTTC. Amino acid sequence: CASSLGTSNNEQFF.